This T cell receptor beta chain was profiled in a study of blood T cell repertoires in COVID-19. The overall study: Nucleic acid was either cDNA or gDNA, and it came from T cells, B-cell-depleted T cells, or PBMCs.

Repertoires were generated with immunoSEQ multiplex PCR, while TCRdb's copy carries only in-frame clones and drops some. The sample shows about 59,000 clones, about 80% of them seen only once. Germline V gene data show CDR1 as SGHAT and CDR2 as FQNNGV. CDR3 size: 14 residues. V gave up 5 bases and J gave up 2 bases; unmatched junction bases: 4. The clonotype comes from a man between 60 and 75 years old with acute or convalescent COVID-19. Sequenced sample: peripheral blood. The chain recombines TRBV11-2 with TRBJ2-3; 7 bases match TRBD1. The CDR3: CASSRGQSTDTQYF. DNA for the CDR3: TGTGCCAGCAGCAGGGGGCAGTCCACAGATACGCAGTATTTT.